A single sample gave rise to the 17 T cell receptor beta chains below, sequenced in a study of blood T cell repertoires in COVID-19. Sequenced by immunoSEQ multiplex PCR; TCRdb stores in-frame clones only, minus some. The table lists roughly 330,000 clones, 87% of them singletons. Sequencing used PBMCs or T cells enriched from blood (not recorded which). The receptors derive from a woman younger than 45 who had recovered from COVID-19.

This chain uses TRBV28 with TRBJ1-4; 7 bases fit TRBD1. The CDR3 runs 14 residues. Germline CDR1 MDHEN, CDR2 SYDVKM. J gave up 6 bases and V 6 bases, and 7 bases lay outside the gene matches. CDR3 bases: TGTGCCAGCAGCCGTAGGGGGCTGGATGAAAAACTGTTTTTT. This translates into CASSRRGLDEKLFF. Variable domain in full (rest from reference TRBV28 and TRBJ1-4): DVKVTQSSRYLVKRTGEKVFLECVQDMDHENMFWYRQDPGLGLRLIYFSYDVKMKEKGDIPEGYSVSREKKERFSLILESASTNQTSMYLCASSRRGLDEKLFFGSGTQLSVL.

The chain employs TRBV27 and TRBJ1-1; D is unclear. The ends were cut back, 3 bases at V and 7 bases at J, with 12 bases in the middle. Germline-derived CDR1 and CDR2 are MNHEY and SMNVEV (reference sequence). This CDR3 spans 13 amino acids. Here the CDR3 DNA reads TGTGCCAGCAGTTTCGGAGGAGTTGGTGAAGCTTTCTTT. This translates into CASSFGGVGEAFF.

This clone was found once. J is TRBJ1-1 and V is TRBV7-3; no definite D call. Germline assignment: CDR1 SGHTA and CDR2 FQGTGA. The CDR3 has 14 amino acids. Trimming pared 5 bases from V and 4 bases from J, leaving 14 bases between. The CDR3 region has the DNA TGTGCCAGCAGCCCAGCGGTCGGAACCACTGAAGCTTTCTTT. It translates to CASSPAVGTTEAFF.

In this sample, this clone turned up a few times. The V and J genes are TRBV27 and TRBJ1-6; TRBD1 aligns across 7 bases. The germline gives CDR1 MNHEY, CDR2 SMNVEV (reference sequence). The CDR3 runs to 16 residues. Germline trimming cut 5 bases from V and 8 bases from J; bases unmatched to any gene: 12. CDR3 residues: CASSARSNRGDSPLHF. The CDR3 DNA follows: TGTGCCAGCAGTGCCCGAAGTAACAGGGGAGATTCACCCCTCCACTTT.

The chain couples TRBV21-1 to TRBJ1-3. TRBV21-1 is assigned pseudogene status. The CDR3 is 18 amino acids. The CDR3 DNA follows: TGTGCCAGCAGCAATTTCTACGATAGGGGTGCGGGGGGAAACACCATATATTTT. Amino acid sequence: CASSNFYDRGAGGNTIYF.

The chain uses TRBV7-9 and TRBJ1-1, with a weak D call TRBD1 (5 bases). The CDR3 runs 15 residues. Germline CDR1 is SEHNR and CDR2 is FQNEAQ (reference sequence). Trimming cost V 1 base and J 7 bases, with 16 bases left between them. As DNA, the CDR3 is TGTGCCAGCAGCTTAGGAGCGGGTCTGGGGGGTGAAGCTTTCTTT. It encodes CASSLGAGLGGEAFF.

The rearrangement joins TRBV9 to TRBJ2-1; TRBD1 agrees at 10 bases. The CDR3 is made up of 15 amino acids. The germline gives CDR1 SGDLS, CDR2 YYNGEE. The trim removed 4 bases at V and 3 bases at J, leaving 4 bases unmatched. CDR3 amino acids: CASSLDRGNYNEQFF. The CDR3 bases are TGTGCCAGCAGCTTGGACAGGGGGAACTACAATGAGCAGTTCTTC.

This clone came up a few times. DNA for the CDR3: TGTGCCAGCAGTTTAGATCGGGACAGACGAAACTATGGCTACACCTTC. Its protein product is CASSLDRDRRNYGYTF. The genes are TRBV27 and TRBJ1-2, with 7 bases matching TRBD1. Per the germline V gene, CDR1 is MNHEY and CDR2 is SMNVEV (reference sequence). The CDR3 has 16 residues. The V and J ends lost 2 bases and 2 bases, in that order; junction bases with no gene match: 8.

V is TRBV5-1 and J is TRBJ1-4; D remains ambiguous. The V end lost 4 bases, the J end lost 3 bases, and 7 bases lay between the germline ends. Germline V gene sequence: CDR1 SGHRS, CDR2 YFSETQ. CDR3 length equals 13 residues. The CDR3 protein is CASSSSANEKLFF. The CDR3 nucleotides are TGCGCCAGCAGCAGCTCGGCTAATGAAAAACTGTTTTTT.

CDR3: CASSPTGGYYGYTF. The CDR3 coding sequence is TGTGCCAGCAGTCCAACAGGGGGGTACTATGGCTACACCTTC. This chain joins TRBV6-5 and TRBJ1-2, with 8 bases identical to TRBD1. Germline V lookup: CDR1 MNHEY, CDR2 SVGAGI. The CDR3 is 14 amino acids. With V trimmed by 5 bases and J by 3 bases, 5 bases remained unmatched.

V and J are TRBV14 and TRBJ1-4; 8 nucleotides align to TRBD1. Germline loops: CDR1 SGHDN, CDR2 FVKESK. The trim removed 0 bases at V and 7 bases at J, leaving 4 bases unmatched. The CDR3 contains 15 residues. CDR3 in amino acids: CASSQDGTGIEKLFF. The DNA of the CDR3 is TGTGCCAGCAGCCAAGACGGGACAGGTATTGAAAAACTGTTTTTT.

V gene TRBV19 combines with J gene TRBJ1-5; 8 bases align to TRBD1. The junction had 2 bases not matched to a gene; V was cut back by 3 bases and J by 4 bases. CDR3 length: 14 amino acids. Germline CDR1 LNHDA, CDR2 SQIVND (reference sequence). The CDR3 sequence: CASSMRQGNQPQHF. In DNA form, the CDR3 reads TGTGCCAGTAGTATGAGACAGGGGAATCAGCCCCAGCATTTT.

The chain is built from TRBV3-1 (or the pseudogene TRBV3-2) and TRBJ2-3; the match to TRBD1 covers 9 bases. From germline, CDR1 is LGHDT and CDR2 YNNKEL (reference sequence). V dropped 1 base and J dropped 2; count of bases not matched to a gene: 1. The CDR3 sequence is 15 residues long. CDR3 amino acids: CASSQGTGVTDTQYF. CDR3 in DNA: TGTGCCAGCAGCCAAGGGACAGGGGTCACAGATACGCAGTATTTT.

The chain has TRBV4-2 and TRBJ2-7; TRBD2 matches 8 bases. The germline V gene has CDR1 LGHNA and CDR2 YNFKEQ. CDR3 length: 17 residues. With 4 bases clipped from V and 2 bases from J, the junction kept 13 bases outside the gene matches. The CDR3 region has the DNA TGTGCCAGCAGCCCTACAGCGAGCGGGGGATCTCCCTACGAGCAGTACTTC. Translation: CASSPTASGGSPYEQYF.

The J gene is TRBJ1-1, the V gene TRBV5-5; D gene ambiguous. The germline gives CDR1 SGHKS, CDR2 YYEKEE (reference sequence). V lost 0 bases, J lost 4 bases, and 10 bases lay in between. The CDR3 spans 14 residues. The DNA of the CDR3 is TGTGCCAGCAGCTTGGTCCCAGGTGCCACTGAAGCTTTCTTT. The encoded protein is CASSLVPGATEAFF.

This chain uses TRBV2 with TRBJ1-2; D uncertain. Per germline, CDR1 SNHLY and CDR2 FYNNEI. V was shortened by 1 base and J by 7 bases, with 13 bases between the two germline ends. The CDR3 contains 14 residues. CDR3 protein: CASSEGVALGGYTF. In nucleotides, the CDR3 is TGTGCCAGCAGTGAAGGAGTCGCGCTCGGTGGCTACACCTTC.

The V and J genes are TRBV11-2 and TRBJ1-2, with 7 bases that match TRBD1. With 3 bases clipped from V and 5 bases from J, the junction kept 12 bases outside the gene matches. CDR1 is SGHAT and CDR2 is FQNNGV in the germline V gene. This CDR3 region has 16 residues. The CDR3 loop reads CASSFDPGQRAYGYTF. The CDR3 DNA sequence: TGTGCCAGCAGCTTTGATCCGGGACAGAGAGCATATGGCTACACCTTC.